This T cell receptor beta chain stems from a study of blood T cell repertoires in COVID-19. Study in general: Sites in the United States, Italy and Spain provided acute and convalescent COVID-19 samples.

This CDR3 comprises 10 residues. Germline CDR1 reads SNHLY; CDR2 reads FYNNEI. V was pared by 7 bases and J by 4 bases, with 4 bases between. Sequencing used immunoSEQ multiplex PCR; TCRdb keeps in-frame clones, though not all of them. In the table there are 150,000 to 200,000 clones, about 83% of which are singletons. Clinical histories supplied by participants themselves formed the basis of cohort assignment. The rearrangement uses TRBV2 and TRBJ2-5; D gene unclear. Sequencing was performed on PBMCs or T cells enriched from blood (not recorded which). The clonotype comes from a woman between 25 and 40 years old who had been exposed to COVID-19. The CDR3 loop is CASTLETQYF. For the CDR3, the DNA is TGTGCCAGCACTCTAGAGACCCAGTACTTC.